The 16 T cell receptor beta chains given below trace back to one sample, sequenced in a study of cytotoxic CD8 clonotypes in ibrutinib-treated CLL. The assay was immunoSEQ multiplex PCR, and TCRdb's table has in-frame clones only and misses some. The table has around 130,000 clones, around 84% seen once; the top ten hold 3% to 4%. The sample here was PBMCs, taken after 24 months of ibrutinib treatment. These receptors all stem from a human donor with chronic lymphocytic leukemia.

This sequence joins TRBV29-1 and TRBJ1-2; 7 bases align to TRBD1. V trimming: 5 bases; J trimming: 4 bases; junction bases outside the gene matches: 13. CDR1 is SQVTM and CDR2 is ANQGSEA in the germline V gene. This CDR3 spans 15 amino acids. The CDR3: CSVSGTAGGSYGYTF. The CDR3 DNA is TGCAGCGTTTCCGGGACAGCGGGGGGCAGCTATGGCTACACCTTC.

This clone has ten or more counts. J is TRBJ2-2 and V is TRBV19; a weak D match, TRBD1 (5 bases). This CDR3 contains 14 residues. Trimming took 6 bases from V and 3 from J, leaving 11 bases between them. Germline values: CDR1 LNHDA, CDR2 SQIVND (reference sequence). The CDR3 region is CASRQVGDTGELFF. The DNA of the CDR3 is TGTGCCAGTAGACAGGTCGGCGACACCGGGGAGCTGTTTTTT.

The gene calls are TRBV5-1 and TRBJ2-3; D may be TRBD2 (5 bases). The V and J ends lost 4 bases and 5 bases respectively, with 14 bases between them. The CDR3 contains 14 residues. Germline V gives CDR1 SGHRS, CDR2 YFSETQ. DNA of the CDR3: TGCGCCAGCAGCCCCGGGAACGGAGGAGATACGCAGTATTTT. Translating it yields CASSPGNGGDTQYF.

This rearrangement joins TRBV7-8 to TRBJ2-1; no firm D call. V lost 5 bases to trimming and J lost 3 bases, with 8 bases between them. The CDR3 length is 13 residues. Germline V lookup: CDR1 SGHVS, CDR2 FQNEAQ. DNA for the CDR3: TGTGCCAGCAGCCCTCAGAACTACAATGAGCAGTTCTTC. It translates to CASSPQNYNEQFF.

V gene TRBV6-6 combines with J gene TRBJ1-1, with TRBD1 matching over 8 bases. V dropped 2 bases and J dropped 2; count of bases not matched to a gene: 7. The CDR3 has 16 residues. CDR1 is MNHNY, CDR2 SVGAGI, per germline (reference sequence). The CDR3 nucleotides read TGTGCCAGCAGTTACGGAACAACAGGGGGTAACACTGAAGCTTTCTTT. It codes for CASSYGTTGGNTEAFF.

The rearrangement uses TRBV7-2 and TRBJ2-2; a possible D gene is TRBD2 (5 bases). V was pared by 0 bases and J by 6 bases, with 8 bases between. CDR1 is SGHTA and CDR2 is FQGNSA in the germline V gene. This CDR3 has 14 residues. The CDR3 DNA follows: TGTGCCAGCAGCTTAGCCGGGATTTCCGGGGAGCTGTTTTTT. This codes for CASSLAGISGELFF.

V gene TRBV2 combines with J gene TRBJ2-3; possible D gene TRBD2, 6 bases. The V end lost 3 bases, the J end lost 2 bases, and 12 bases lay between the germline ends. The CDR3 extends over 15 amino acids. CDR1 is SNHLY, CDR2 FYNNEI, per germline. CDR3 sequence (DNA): TGTGCCAGCAGTGAGGGGGGAAGGGACACAGATACGCAGTATTTT. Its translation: CASSEGGRDTDTQYF. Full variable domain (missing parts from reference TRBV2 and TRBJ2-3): EPEVTQTPSHQVTQMGQEVILRCVPISNHLYFYWYRQILGQKVEFLVSFYNNEISEKSEIFDDQFSVERPDGSNFTLKIRSTKLEDSAMYFCASSEGGRDTDTQYFGPGTRLTVL.

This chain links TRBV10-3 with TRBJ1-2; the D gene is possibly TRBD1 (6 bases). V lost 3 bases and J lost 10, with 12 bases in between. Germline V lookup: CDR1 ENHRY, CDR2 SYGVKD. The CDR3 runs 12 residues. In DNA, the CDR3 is TGTGCCATCAGTGAAGGGGGGGGTTCCTACACCTTC. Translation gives CAISEGGGSYTF.

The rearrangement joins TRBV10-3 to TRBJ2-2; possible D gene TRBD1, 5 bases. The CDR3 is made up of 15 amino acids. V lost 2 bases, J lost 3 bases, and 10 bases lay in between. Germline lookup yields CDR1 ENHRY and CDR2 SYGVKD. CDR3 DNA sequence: TGTGCCATCAGTGAGGCAGGGTCGGACACCGGGGAGCTGTTTTTT. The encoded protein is CAISEAGSDTGELFF.

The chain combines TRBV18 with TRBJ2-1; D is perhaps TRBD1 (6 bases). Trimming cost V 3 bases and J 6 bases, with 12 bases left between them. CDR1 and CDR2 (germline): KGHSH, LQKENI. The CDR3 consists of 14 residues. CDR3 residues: CASSPGAGVNEQFF. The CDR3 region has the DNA TGTGCCAGCTCACCGGGGGCAGGGGTCAATGAGCAGTTCTTC.

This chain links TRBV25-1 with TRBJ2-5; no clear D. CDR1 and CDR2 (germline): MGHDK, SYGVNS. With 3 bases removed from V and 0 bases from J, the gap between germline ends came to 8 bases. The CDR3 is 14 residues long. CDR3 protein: CASSDHTDQETQYF. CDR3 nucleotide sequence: TGTGCCAGCAGTGATCATACAGACCAAGAGACCCAGTACTTC.

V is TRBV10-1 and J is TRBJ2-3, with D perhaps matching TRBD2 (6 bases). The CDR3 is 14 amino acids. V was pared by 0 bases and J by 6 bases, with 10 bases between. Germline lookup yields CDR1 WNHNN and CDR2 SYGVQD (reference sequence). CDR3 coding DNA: TGCGCCAGCAGTGAGTCGGGCGGAGGGGATACGCAGTATTTT. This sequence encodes CASSESGGGDTQYF.

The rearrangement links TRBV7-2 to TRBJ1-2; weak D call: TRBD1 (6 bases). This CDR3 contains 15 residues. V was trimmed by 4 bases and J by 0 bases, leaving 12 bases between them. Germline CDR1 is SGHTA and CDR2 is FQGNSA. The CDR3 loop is CASSYRTAANYGYTF. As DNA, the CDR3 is TGTGCCAGCAGCTATCGGACAGCAGCTAACTATGGCTACACCTTC.

This CDR3 is CASMGGAYGYTF. The CDR3 DNA sequence: TGTGCCAGCATGGGGGGCGCGTATGGCTACACCTTC. The chain has TRBV27 and TRBJ1-2, with a possible D match to TRBD1 (6 bases). From germline, CDR1 is MNHEY and CDR2 SMNVEV (reference sequence). V dropped 7 bases and J dropped 5 bases, with 11 bases sitting between them. This CDR3 comprises 12 residues.

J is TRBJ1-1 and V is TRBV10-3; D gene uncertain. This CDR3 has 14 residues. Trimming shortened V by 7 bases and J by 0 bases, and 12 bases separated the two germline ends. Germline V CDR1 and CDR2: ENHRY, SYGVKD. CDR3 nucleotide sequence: TGTGCCATCACGGATGCAGTCATGAACACTGAAGCTTTCTTT. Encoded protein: CAITDAVMNTEAFF.

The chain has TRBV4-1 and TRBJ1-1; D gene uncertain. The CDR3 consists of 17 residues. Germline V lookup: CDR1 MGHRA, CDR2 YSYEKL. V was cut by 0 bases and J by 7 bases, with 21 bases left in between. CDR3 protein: CASSQETRRSGNNEAFF. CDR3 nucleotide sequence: TGCGCCAGCAGCCAAGAAACAAGAAGGTCCGGGAATAATGAAGCTTTCTTT.